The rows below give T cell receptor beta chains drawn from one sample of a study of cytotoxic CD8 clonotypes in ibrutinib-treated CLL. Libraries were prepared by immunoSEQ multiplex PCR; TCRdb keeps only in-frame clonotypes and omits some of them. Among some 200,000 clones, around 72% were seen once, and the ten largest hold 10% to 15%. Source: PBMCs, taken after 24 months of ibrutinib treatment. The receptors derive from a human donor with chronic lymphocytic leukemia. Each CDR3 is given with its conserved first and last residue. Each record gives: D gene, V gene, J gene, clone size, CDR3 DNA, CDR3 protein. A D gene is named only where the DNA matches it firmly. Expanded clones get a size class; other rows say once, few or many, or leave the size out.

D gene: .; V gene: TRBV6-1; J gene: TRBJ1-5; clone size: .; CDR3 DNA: TGTGCCAGCAGTGTCAGGGGAACACATTATAGCAATCAGCCCCAGCATTTT; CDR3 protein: CASSVRGTHYSNQPQHF
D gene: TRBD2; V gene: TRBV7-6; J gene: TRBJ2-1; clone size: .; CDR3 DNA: TGTGCCAGCAGCTTAGTTAGCGGGCGGAACAATGAGCAGTTCTTC; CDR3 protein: CASSLVSGRNNEQFF
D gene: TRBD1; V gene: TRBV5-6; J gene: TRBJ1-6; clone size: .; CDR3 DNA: TGTGCCAGCAGCTCCGGACAGGGTAGGACCTATAATTCACCCCTCCACTTT; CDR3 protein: CASSSGQGRTYNSPLHF
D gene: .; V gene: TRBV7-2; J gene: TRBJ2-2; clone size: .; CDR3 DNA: TGTGCCAGCAGCTCCGATCCGGGACCACCCGGAGGGGAGCTGTTTTTT; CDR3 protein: CASSSDPGPPGGELFF
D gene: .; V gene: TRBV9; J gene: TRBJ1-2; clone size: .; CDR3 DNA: TGTGCCAGCAGCGCCCGTCCGGGACACCTTTCTAACTATGGCTACACCTTC; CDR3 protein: CASSARPGHLSNYGYTF
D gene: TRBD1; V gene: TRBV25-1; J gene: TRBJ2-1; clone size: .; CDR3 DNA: TGTGCCAGCAGTGAATATGGGACAGCGAACAATGAGCAGTTCTTC; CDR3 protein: CASSEYGTANNEQFF
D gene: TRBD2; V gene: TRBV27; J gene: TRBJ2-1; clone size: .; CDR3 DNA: TGTGCCAGCAGTTTATTAGGACTAGCGGACCACATATACAATGAGCAGTTCTTC; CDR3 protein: CASSLLGLADHIYNEQFF
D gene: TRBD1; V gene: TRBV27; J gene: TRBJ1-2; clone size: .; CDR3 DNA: TGTGCCAGCAGGACCCAGGGGGGGGGCTACACCTTC; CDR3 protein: CASRTQGGGYTF
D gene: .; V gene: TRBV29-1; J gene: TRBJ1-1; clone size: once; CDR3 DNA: TGCAGCGTTCCCGACAGGAACACTGAAGCTTTCTTT; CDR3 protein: CSVPDRNTEAFF
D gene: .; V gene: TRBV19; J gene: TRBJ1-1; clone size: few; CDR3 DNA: TGTGCCAGTAGTTGGGCCTTGAACACTGAAGCTTTCTTT; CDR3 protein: CASSWALNTEAFF
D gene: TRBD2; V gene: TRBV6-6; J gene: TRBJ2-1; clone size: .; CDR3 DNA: TGTGCCAGCAGTTACTCGAGCGGGAGACACAATGAGCAGTTCTTC; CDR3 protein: CASSYSSGRHNEQFF
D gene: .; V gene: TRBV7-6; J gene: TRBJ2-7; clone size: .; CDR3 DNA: TGTGCCAGCAGCTTAGTCCGCTACGAGCAGTACTTC; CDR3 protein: CASSLVRYEQYF
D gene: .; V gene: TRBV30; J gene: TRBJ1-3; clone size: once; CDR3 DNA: TGTGCCTGGAGTGTAGGATCTGGAAACACCATATATTTT; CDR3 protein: CAWSVGSGNTIYF
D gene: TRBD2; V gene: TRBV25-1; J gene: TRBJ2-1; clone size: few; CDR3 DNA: TGTGCCAGCAGGCGGGAGGGCCCCAATGAGCAGTTCTTC; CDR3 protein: CASRREGPNEQFF
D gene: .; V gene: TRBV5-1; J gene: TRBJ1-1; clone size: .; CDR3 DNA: TGCGCCAGCAGAATTGATCCCAGCGGCGCTGAAGCTTTCTTT; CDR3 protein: CASRIDPSGAEAFF
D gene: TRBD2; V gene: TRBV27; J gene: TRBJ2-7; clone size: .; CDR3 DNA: TGTGCCAGCAGTTTTGCGTCGGGAGGTTACGAGCAGTACTTC; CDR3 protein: CASSFASGGYEQYF
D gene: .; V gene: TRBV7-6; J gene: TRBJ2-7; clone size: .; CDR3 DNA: TGTGCCAGCAGCCCGAAGACTGAGGATTATGAGCAGTACTTC; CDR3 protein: CASSPKTEDYEQYF
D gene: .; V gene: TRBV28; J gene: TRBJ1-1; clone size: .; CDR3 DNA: TGTGCCAGCAGCCCTGGGCGCACTGAAGCTTTCTTT; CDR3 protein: CASSPGRTEAFF
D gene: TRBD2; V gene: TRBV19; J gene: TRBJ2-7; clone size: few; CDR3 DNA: TGTGCCAGTAGTATGGCGGGAGGGACCTACGAGCAGTACTTC; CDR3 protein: CASSMAGGTYEQYF
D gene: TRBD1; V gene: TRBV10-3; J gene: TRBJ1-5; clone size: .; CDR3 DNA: TGTGCCATCAGTGAGCCCGGGACAGCTAATAGCAATCAGCCCCAGCATTTT; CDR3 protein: CAISEPGTANSNQPQHF
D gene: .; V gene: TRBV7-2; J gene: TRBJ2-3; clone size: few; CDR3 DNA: TGTGCCAGCAGCTTTGGGGACACAGATACGCAGTATTTT; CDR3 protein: CASSFGDTDTQYF
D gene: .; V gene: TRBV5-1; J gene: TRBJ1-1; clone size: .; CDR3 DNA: TGCGCCAGCAGCTTGTCATTTGGTCAGATGAACACTGAAGCTTTCTTT; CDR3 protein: CASSLSFGQMNTEAFF
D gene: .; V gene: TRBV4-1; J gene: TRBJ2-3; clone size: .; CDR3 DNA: TGCGCCAGCAGCCAAGTCGTGGGCACAGATACGCAGTATTTT; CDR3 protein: CASSQVVGTDTQYF
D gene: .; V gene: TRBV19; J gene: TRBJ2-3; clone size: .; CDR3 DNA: TGTGCCAGTAGTATGGGTGGGAGTGTGGATACGCAGTATTTT; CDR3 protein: CASSMGGSVDTQYF
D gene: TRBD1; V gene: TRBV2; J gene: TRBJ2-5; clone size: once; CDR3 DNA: TGTGCCAGCAGTGAAGTGTGGGACAGGGGTCAAGAGACCCAGTACTTC; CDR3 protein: CASSEVWDRGQETQYF
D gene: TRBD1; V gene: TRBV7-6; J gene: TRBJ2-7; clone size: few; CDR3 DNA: TGTGCCAGCAGCGCTACAGGGGATGTAGGAGAGCAGTACTTC; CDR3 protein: CASSATGDVGEQYF
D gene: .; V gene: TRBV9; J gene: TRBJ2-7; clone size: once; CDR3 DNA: TGTGCCAGCAGCGGGTCAGGCGCACCTTCCTACGAGCAGTACTTC; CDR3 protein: CASSGSGAPSYEQYF
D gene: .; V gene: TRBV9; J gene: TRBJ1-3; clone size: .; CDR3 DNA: TGTGCCAGCAGCCCAATCGAAATTCCCCACTACTCTGGAAACACCATATATTTT; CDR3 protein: CASSPIEIPHYSGNTIYF
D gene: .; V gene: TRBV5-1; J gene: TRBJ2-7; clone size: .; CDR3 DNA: TGCGCCAGCAGCTTGGTTCCCGAAGGCGAGCAGTACTTC; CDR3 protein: CASSLVPEGEQYF
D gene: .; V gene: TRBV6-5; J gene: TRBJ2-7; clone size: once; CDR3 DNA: TGTGCCAGCAGTTTAACTAGCAGGTACGAGCAGTACTTC; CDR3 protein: CASSLTSRYEQYF
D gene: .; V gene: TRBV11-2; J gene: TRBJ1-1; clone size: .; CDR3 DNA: TGTGCCAGCAGCTTAGACAGGAGGATGAACACTGAAGCTTTCTTT; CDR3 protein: CASSLDRRMNTEAFF
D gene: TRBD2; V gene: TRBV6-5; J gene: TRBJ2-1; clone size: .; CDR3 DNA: TGTGCCAGCAGTTTTGATCTAGCGGGAGTCCTTGAGCAGTTCTTC; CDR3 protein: CASSFDLAGVLEQFF
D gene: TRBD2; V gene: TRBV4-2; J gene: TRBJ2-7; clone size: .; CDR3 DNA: TGTGCCAGCAGCCAAGCGACTAGCGGTACCTACGAGCAGTACTTC; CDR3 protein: CASSQATSGTYEQYF
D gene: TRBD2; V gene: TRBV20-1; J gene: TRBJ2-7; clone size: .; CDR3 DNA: TGCAGTGCAAGCGACGGCGGGAGGAGCGGCTTC; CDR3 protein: CSASDGGRSGF
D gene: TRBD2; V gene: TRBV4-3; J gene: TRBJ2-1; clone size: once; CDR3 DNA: TGCGCCAGCAGCCGGGAGACTAGCGGGACTCTTTACAATGAGCAGTTCTTC; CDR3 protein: CASSRETSGTLYNEQFF
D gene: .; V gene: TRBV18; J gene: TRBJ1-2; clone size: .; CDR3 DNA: TGTGCCAGCTCACCAGGGAATTGGGGCTACACCTTC; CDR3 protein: CASSPGNWGYTF
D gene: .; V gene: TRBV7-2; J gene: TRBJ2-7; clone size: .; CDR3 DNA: TGTGCCAGCAGCTTAGGATCAGGGGGTAGCGGCTACGAGCAGTACTTC; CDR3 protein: CASSLGSGGSGYEQYF
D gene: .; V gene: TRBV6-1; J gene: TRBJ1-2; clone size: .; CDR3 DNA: TGTGCCAGCAGTGTACAAGGGGCAGGAGGCTACACCTTC; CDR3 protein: CASSVQGAGGYTF